Listed below are T cell receptor beta chains from one sample, sequenced in a study of vaccination and CD4 T cells after COVID-19. These receptors are not linked to any known antigen. A single record per CDR3 protein comes from TCRdb applying MiXCR to the PCR reads. The sample holds 7,500 to 8,500 distinct CDR3 sequences; around a fifth are singletons and the top ten take 9.1%. The specimen was CD4+ T cells from blood, cultured in vitro, collected after SARS-CoV-2 vaccination. The source of these receptors is a human donor who had recovered from COVID-19. The CDR3 runs from the conserved cysteine through the conserved F or W. Fields, in order: V gene, D gene, clone size, J gene, CDR3 protein, CDR3 DNA. A D gene is named only where the DNA matches it firmly. Rows may omit the clone size; those that give it use once, few, many or a size class.

TRBV7-2,NA,medium-sized,TRBJ2-7,CASSLDGSSYEQYF,TGTGCCAGCAGCTTAGATGGGAGTTCCTACGAGCAGTACTTC
TRBV20-1,NA,many,TRBJ1-2,CSASVRVVVGYTF,TGCAGTGCTAGTGTGAGGGTGGTGGTTGGCTACACCTTC
TRBV30,NA,NA,TRBJ1-1,CAWSAGGGTTEAFF,TGTGCCTGGAGTGCGGGGGGGGGGACGACTGAAGCTTTCTTT
TRBV27,TRBD1,medium-sized,TRBJ2-5,CASSPGDRQQETQYF,TGTGCCAGCAGTCCCGGGGACAGGCAACAAGAGACCCAGTACTTC
TRBV4-1,TRBD1,NA,TRBJ2-3,CASSQDRGGYGTDTQYF,TGCGCCAGCAGCCAAGATCGAGGGGGCTACGGCACAGATACGCAGTATTTT
TRBV6-1,TRBD1,medium-sized,TRBJ2-1,CASSTQTGGNEQFF,TGTGCCAGCAGTACCCAGACAGGGGGCAATGAGCAGTTCTTC
TRBV27,TRBD1,few,TRBJ2-3,CASSLRRDRGPSDTQYF,TGTGCCAGCAGTTTACGGCGGGACAGGGGACCGTCAGATACGCAGTATTTT
TRBV20-1,TRBD1,few,TRBJ2-1,CSAGRRGQGAYNEQFF,TGCAGTGCTGGCCGGAGGGGACAGGGCGCCTACAATGAGCAGTTCTTC
TRBV7-9,NA,NA,TRBJ1-2,CASSLERANYGYTF,TGTGCCAGCAGCTTAGAAAGGGCTAACTATGGCTACACCTTC
TRBV20-1,TRBD1,NA,TRBJ1-1,CSAREGGGGMNTEAFF,TGCAGTGCTAGAGAAGGAGGAGGGGGCATGAACACTGAAGCTTTCTTT
TRBV18,NA,NA,TRBJ2-7,CASSPNQGGDEQYF,TGTGCCAGCTCACCTAACCAGGGTGGGGATGAGCAGTACTTC
TRBV15,TRBD1,medium-sized,TRBJ2-7,CATSRVEGTGFYEQYF,TGTGCCACCAGCAGAGTCGAAGGGACAGGTTTCTACGAGCAGTACTTC
TRBV28,NA,large,TRBJ2-7,CASSLLGGFYEQYF,TGTGCCAGCAGTTTATTGGGGGGTTTCTACGAGCAGTACTTC
TRBV20-1,NA,NA,TRBJ2-4,CSAVRLVLYF,TGCAGTGCTGTCCGACTAGTTTTGTACTTC
TRBV7-9,NA,medium-sized,TRBJ2-5,CASSYRGGSETQYF,TGTGCCAGCAGTTACAGGGGAGGGAGCGAGACCCAGTACTTC
TRBV20-1,TRBD2,medium-sized,TRBJ2-5,CSATTSGETQYF,TGCAGTGCCACCACTAGCGGGGAGACCCAGTACTTC
TRBV19,NA,NA,TRBJ1-5,CASSSWGGNQPQHF,TGTGCCAGTAGTTCTTGGGGGGGGAATCAGCCCCAGCATTTT
TRBV6-5,TRBD1,medium-sized,TRBJ1-1,CASSYSGTGVGAFF,TGTGCCAGCAGTTACTCCGGGACAGGGGTTGGGGCTTTCTTT
TRBV10-1,NA,few,TRBJ1-6,CASKRTSRSSYNSPLHF,TGCGCCAGCAAAAGGACTTCGAGGAGCTCCTATAATTCACCCCTCCACTTT
TRBV29-1,NA,few,TRBJ2-6,CSVGPGRAQSGANVLTF,TGCAGCGTTGGCCCAGGACGAGCCCAGTCTGGGGCCAACGTCCTGACTTTC
TRBV28,TRBD1,few,TRBJ1-2,CASRSAGQVYGYTF,TGTGCCAGCAGGTCCGCGGGACAGGTCTATGGCTACACCTTC
TRBV7-3,NA,medium-sized,TRBJ2-5,CASSLRGRAAETQYF,TGTGCCAGCAGCTTAAGGGGGCGGGCGGCGGAGACCCAGTACTTC
TRBV10-1,NA,NA,TRBJ2-7,CASSERSSYEQYF,TGCGCCAGCAGTGAGAGGAGTAGCTACGAGCAGTACTTC
TRBV6-1,NA,NA,TRBJ1-2,CANSDLQGGYTF,TGTGCCAACAGTGATTTGCAGGGTGGCTACACCTTC
TRBV7-9,NA,NA,TRBJ1-1,CASSLMRGNTEAFF,TGTGCCAGCAGCTTAATGCGTGGGAACACTGAAGCTTTCTTT
TRBV20-1,TRBD2,NA,TRBJ2-2,CSARGTSGGGNTGELFF,TGCAGTGCTAGAGGGACTAGCGGGGGGGGAAACACCGGGGAGCTGTTTTTT
TRBV18,NA,NA,TRBJ1-1,CASSRLGDGNTEAFF,TGTGCCAGCTCGCGCTTAGGCGACGGGAACACTGAAGCTTTCTTT
TRBV18,NA,NA,TRBJ1-1,CASSPGRGANTEAFF,TGTGCCAGCTCACCAGGTAGGGGGGCCAACACTGAAGCTTTCTTT
TRBV6-4,NA,medium-sized,TRBJ1-6,CASSRQFNNSPLHF,TGTGCCAGCAGTCGACAGTTCAATAATTCACCCCTCCACTTT
TRBV20-1,TRBD2,few,TRBJ2-3,CSGTGLDSTDTQYF,TGCAGTGGGACGGGACTAGATAGCACAGATACGCAGTATTTT
TRBV7-2,NA,medium-sized,TRBJ2-7,CASSILQGLGTYEQYF,TGTGCCAGCAGCATACTTCAGGGTCTGGGGACATACGAGCAGTACTTC
TRBV27,NA,many,TRBJ2-7,CASSFSQGGYEQYF,TGTGCCAGCAGTTTCTCCCAGGGAGGCTACGAGCAGTACTTC
TRBV20-1,NA,NA,TRBJ1-1,CSARGGTVNTEAFF,TGCAGTGCTAGAGGGGGGACGGTGAACACTGAAGCTTTCTTT
TRBV28,NA,NA,TRBJ2-2,CASRGPMGTGELFF,TGTGCCAGCAGGGGCCCGATGGGCACCGGGGAGCTGTTTTTT
TRBV4-2,NA,NA,TRBJ1-3,CASSQGRGDTIYF,TGTGCCAGCAGCCAAGGCCGCGGGGACACCATATATTTT
TRBV4-3,NA,NA,TRBJ2-6,CASSPRLGSSGANVLTF,TGCGCCAGCAGCCCCAGGCTGGGGAGCTCTGGGGCCAACGTCCTGACTTTC
TRBV20-1,NA,few,TRBJ1-2,CSARDRPGFTDYGYTF,TGCAGTGCTAGAGATAGGCCGGGGTTTACGGACTATGGCTACACCTTC
TRBV10-3,NA,few,TRBJ2-7,CAISDRSSYEQYF,TGTGCCATCAGTGACCGGAGCTCCTACGAGCAGTACTTC
TRBV1,NA,medium-sized,TRBJ2-1,CTSSQGVSGSSYNEQFF,TGCACCAGCAGCCAAGGTGTCAGCGGCAGCTCCTACAATGAGCAGTTCTTC
TRBV28,NA,NA,TRBJ2-2,CASRGRGYTGELFF,TGTGCCAGCAGGGGAAGGGGCTACACCGGGGAGCTGTTTTTT
TRBV20-1,TRBD2,few,TRBJ2-1,CSARAPGLDPPGAQFF,TGCAGTGCTAGAGCACCGGGACTAGATCCCCCCGGGGCGCAGTTCTTC
TRBV7-2,TRBD2,medium-sized,TRBJ2-7,CASSPGGMGQYF,TGTGCCAGCAGCCCGGGGGGTATGGGGCAGTACTTC
TRBV6-1,NA,medium-sized,TRBJ1-5,CASSVSRGNQPQHF,TGTGCCAGCAGTGTCTCCAGGGGCAATCAGCCCCAGCATTTT
TRBV24-1,NA,few,TRBJ2-6,CATRSSGANVLTF,TGTGCCACCCGGTCCTCTGGGGCCAACGTCCTGACTTTC
TRBV20-1,NA,many,TRBJ1-6,CSASGDGPLHF,TGCAGTGCCTCGGGGGACGGGCCCCTCCACTTT
TRBV7-9,NA,medium-sized,TRBJ1-6,CASSLSGPTPLHF,TGTGCCAGCAGCTTATCCGGTCCCACACCCCTCCACTTT
TRBV20-1,TRBD1,few,TRBJ1-1,CSSRGLDTEAFF,TGCAGTTCCAGGGGGCTGGACACTGAAGCTTTCTTT
TRBV7-9,NA,NA,TRBJ1-5,CASSFQDRQPQHF,TGTGCCAGCAGCTTCCAAGACCGTCAGCCCCAGCATTTT
TRBV28,TRBD2,NA,TRBJ2-3,CASSLFASGLTDTQYF,TGTGCCAGCAGTTTATTTGCTAGCGGACTCACAGATACGCAGTATTTT
TRBV6-2/TRBV6-3,TRBD1,NA,TRBJ2-7,CASGDRLYEQYF,TGTGCCAGCGGGGACAGGCTGTACGAGCAGTACTTC
TRBV28,NA,NA,TRBJ1-2,CASRQGSSGYTF,TGTGCCAGCAGACAGGGTTCCAGTGGCTACACCTTC
TRBV20-1,TRBD1,few,TRBJ2-3,CSARARDRGFADTQYF,TGCAGTGCTAGAGCCAGGGACAGGGGGTTCGCAGATACGCAGTATTTT
TRBV19,TRBD1,NA,TRBJ1-5,CASKDRGENQPQHF,TGTGCCAGTAAGGACAGGGGGGAGAATCAGCCCCAGCATTTT
TRBV11-3,NA,once,TRBJ2-7,CASRHSRTYEQYF,TGTGCCAGCAGACATAGCAGAACATACGAGCAGTACTTC
TRBV11-2,NA,once,TRBJ2-7,CASSLEGARVYEQYF,TGTGCCAGCAGCTTAGAAGGGGCGCGAGTGTACGAGCAGTACTTC
TRBV7-9,NA,NA,TRBJ1-1,CASSWGGASTEAFF,TGTGCCAGCAGCTGGGGGGGCGCATCCACTGAAGCTTTCTTT
TRBV4-1,NA,few,TRBJ2-1,CASSQDGLSYNEQFF,TGCGCCAGCAGCCAAGACGGCCTCTCCTACAATGAGCAGTTCTTC
TRBV25-1,NA,NA,TRBJ2-7,CASSEAGSSYEQYF,TGTGCCAGCAGTGAAGCAGGGAGCTCCTACGAGCAGTACTTC
TRBV20-1,NA,medium-sized,TRBJ1-5,CSARDLRGTINQPQHF,TGCAGTGCTAGAGATTTGCGGGGGACTATCAATCAGCCCCAGCATTTT